This T cell receptor (beta chain) came from a study of CD8+ T cells in alopecia areata. Treatment defined: oral pan-JAK inhibitor, 5-10 mg twice daily. This CDR3 has 12 amino acids. In germline, CDR1 is SQVTM, CDR2 ANQGSEA. The V end was cut by 6 bases, the J end by 4 bases, with 9 bases between. cDNA reverse transcribed from extracted RNA served as the sequencing template. Produced via immunoSEQ multiplex PCR; TCRdb's table is partial and in-frame only. The sample consists of over 80,000 clones, 44% of them appearing once. This clone was seen more than once but under ten times. The chain recombines TRBV29-1 with TRBJ2-2; D not certain. The receptor was isolated from a human donor with alopecia areata. The sequencing here drew on CD8+ T cells sorted from blood, taken at week 24, from a patient treated with tofacitinib. The CDR3 loop reads CSVLLVTGELFF. The CDR3 DNA reads TGCAGCGTACTGCTGGTCACCGGGGAGCTGTTTTTT.